The 21 T cell receptor beta chains reported below all come from one sample, sequenced in a study of cytomegalovirus exposure and HLA in healthy donors. The PCR was carried out with 60 Vbeta primers and 13 Jbeta primers. The table came from immunoSEQ multiplex PCR; TCRdb's copy has only in-frame clones and leaves some out. The sample holds approximately 150,000 clones, more than 60% seen once. The specimen sequenced was PBMCs. These receptors were collected from a woman aged 40 to 50 in good health and CMV-seropositive.

The chain is built from TRBV11-2 and TRBJ1-6, with TRBD1 as a possible D gene (5 bases). The germline CDR1 and CDR2 sequences are SGHAT and FQNNGV. The CDR3 is made up of 16 amino acids. V lost 6 bases and J lost 0, with 12 bases in between. The CDR3 loop reads CASSTGGSSYNSPLHF. CDR3 sequence (DNA): TGTGCCAGCAGTACCGGGGGAAGCTCCTATAATTCACCCCTCCACTTT.

The chain is built from TRBV7-7 and TRBJ2-2; TRBD2 matches at 8 bases. Germline lookup yields CDR1 SSHAT and CDR2 FNYEAQ (reference sequence). CDR3 length equals 15 residues. V lost 6 bases to trimming and J lost 5 bases; unmatched junction nucleotides: 8. The CDR3 nucleotides are TGTGCCAGCAGTTCTGGGACTAGTAAAACCGGGGAGCTGTTTTTT. Its protein is CASSSGTSKTGELFF.

V gene TRBV19 combines with J gene TRBJ1-1; no clear D gene. Germline V CDR1 and CDR2: LNHDA, SQIVND (reference sequence). Trimming took off 5 bases at V and 5 bases at J, with 12 bases between the two ends. There are 13 residues in the CDR3. CDR3 sequence reads: CASSDVSGTEAFF. CDR3 in DNA: TGTGCCAGTAGTGACGTTTCGGGGACTGAAGCTTTCTTT. Drawing the rest from reference TRBV19 and TRBJ1-1, the complete variable domain is DGGITQSPKYLFRKEGQNVTLSCEQNLNHDAMYWYRQDPGQGLRLIYYSQIVNDFQKGDIAEGYSVSREKKESFPLTVTSAQKNPTAFYLCASSDVSGTEAFFGQGTRLTVV.

This CDR3 is CASSPRDTSSGNTIYF. The CDR3 DNA reads TGTGCCAGCTCACCACGGGACACATCCTCTGGAAACACCATATATTTT. This chain joins TRBV18 and TRBJ1-3; tentative D call: TRBD1 (6 bases). CDR3 length: 16 residues. The germline CDR1 and CDR2 sequences are KGHSH and LQKENI. Trimming shortened V by 1 base and J by 0 bases, and 10 bases separated the two germline ends.

The chain links TRBV6-5 to TRBJ2-2; D is perhaps TRBD1 (6 bases). Deletions cut 7 bases from V and 5 bases from J, with 11 bases between. Per germline, CDR1 MNHEY and CDR2 SVGAGI. This CDR3 has 13 amino acids. CDR3 in DNA: TGTGCCAGCAATAGAGGGGGTACCGGGGAGCTGTTTTTT. This encodes CASNRGGTGELFF.

This clone was counted only a few times. The chain couples TRBV5-6 to TRBJ1-2; D is possibly TRBD1 (5 bases). V lost 0 bases, J lost 3 bases, and 18 bases lay in between. The CDR3 runs 17 residues. CDR1 and CDR2 (germline): SGHDT, YYEEEE. CDR3 protein: CASSLAGHRRGDYGYTF. Written as DNA, the CDR3 is TGTGCCAGCAGCTTGGCCGGGCACCGACGGGGGGACTATGGCTACACCTTC.

V gene TRBV19 combines with J gene TRBJ2-1; 9 nucleotides align to TRBD1. CDR1 LNHDA and CDR2 SQIVND come from the germline V gene (reference sequence). The CDR3 has 13 amino acids. Germline trimming cut 1 base from V and 15 bases from J; bases unmatched to any gene: 7. Written as DNA, the CDR3 is TGTGCCAGTAGTATAGGTCCAGGACAGGGGATGTTCTTC. This encodes CASSIGPGQGMFF.

In its sample, this clone was seen once. The V call is TRBV10-3, the J call TRBJ1-5; 9 positions match TRBD1. Germline loops: CDR1 ENHRY, CDR2 SYGVKD. The CDR3 length is 17 residues. With 1 base clipped from V and 5 bases from J, the junction kept 9 bases outside the gene matches. The CDR3 spells CAISELGQGRLDQPQHF. CDR3 bases: TGTGCCATCAGTGAGTTGGGACAGGGACGTTTGGATCAGCCCCAGCATTTT.

This clone has just a few counts. The chain recombines TRBV5-6 with TRBJ2-7; tentatively, D is TRBD1 (5 bases). The V end was cut by 3 bases, the J end by 2 bases, with 12 bases between. From germline, CDR1 is SGHDT and CDR2 YYEEEE. CDR3 length: 14 amino acids. CDR3 protein: CASSYGAGTYEQYF. Here the CDR3 DNA reads TGTGCCAGCAGCTATGGGGCAGGGACCTACGAGCAGTACTTC.

V and J are TRBV28 and TRBJ2-1, with 9 bases that match TRBD2. The V segment lost 6 bases and the J segment 6 bases; nucleotides outside the gene matches: 3. The germline gives CDR1 MDHEN, CDR2 SYDVKM. This CDR3 region has 13 residues. The CDR3 sequence: CASRQRGANEQFF. The CDR3 DNA follows: TGTGCCAGCAGGCAGCGGGGGGCCAATGAGCAGTTCTTC.

For this clone: A junction end diverges from the germline sequence, so it may reflect a read error. The chain has TRBV27 and TRBJ2-6; weak D call: TRBD1 (5 bases). The germline gives CDR1 MNHEY, CDR2 SMNVEV (reference sequence). The CDR3 runs to 15 residues. The DNA for the CDR3 is TGTGCCAGCATGGTCCTGAGCTCTGGGGCCAACGGCCTGACTTTC. Its translation is CASMVLSSGANGLTF.

This clone was counted only a few times. The rearrangement links TRBV18 to TRBJ1-1, with D uncertain. CDR1 is KGHSH and CDR2 is LQKENI in the germline V gene. The CDR3 runs 13 residues. Between the trimmed V and J ends, which lost 3 bases and 2 bases, there was a span of 7 bases. The CDR3 coding sequence is TGTGCCAGCTCACCTAATAGTAACACTGAAGCTTTCTTT. As protein: CASSPNSNTEAFF.

This clone was seen more than once but under ten times. CDR3 in amino acids: CASSLYDRTYEQYF. The CDR3 DNA sequence: TGTGCCAGCAGCTTGTACGACAGGACTTACGAGCAGTACTTC. This chain uses TRBV5-5 with TRBJ2-7, with D possibly matching TRBD1 (6 bases). The V gene lost 1 base and the J gene lost 4 bases, with 12 bases spanning the gap. The CDR3 length is 14 residues. Germline V gene lookup returns CDR1 SGHKS and CDR2 YYEKEE (reference sequence). The full variable domain, completed using reference TRBV5-5 and TRBJ2-7, is DAGVTQSPTHLIKTRGQQVTLRCSPISGHKSVSWYQQVLGQGPQFIFQYYEKEERGRGNFPDRFSARQFPNYSSELNVNALLLGDSALYLCASSLYDRTYEQYFGPGTRLTVT.

The chain carries TRBV19 and TRBJ1-2, with TRBD1 matching over 7 bases. V shed 6 bases, J shed 4 bases, and the junction held 8 bases outside the gene matches. The germline V gene has CDR1 LNHDA and CDR2 SQIVND (reference sequence). The CDR3 sequence is 14 residues long. For the CDR3, the DNA is TGTGCCAGTAGAACAGGGGATCGAGGCTATGGCTACACCTTC. Amino acid sequence: CASRTGDRGYGYTF.

The rearrangement links TRBV2 to TRBJ2-3; tentative D call: TRBD2 (5 bases). V was clipped by 4 bases and J by 9 bases, with 8 bases between them. The CDR3 sequence is 11 residues long. CDR1 is SNHLY and CDR2 is FYNNEI in the germline V gene. The CDR3 loop reads CASSGLFTQYF. The CDR3 DNA sequence: TGTGCCAGCAGTGGACTATTCACGCAGTATTTT.

This chain links TRBV10-1 with TRBJ1-2, with a tentative D call TRBD1 (5 bases). Germline loops: CDR1 WNHNN, CDR2 SYGVQD (reference sequence). V was trimmed by 4 bases and J by 6 bases, leaving 9 bases between them. The CDR3 sequence is 12 residues long. The CDR3 spells CASSAGGDGYTF. In nucleotides, the CDR3 is TGCGCCAGCAGTGCGGGGGGGGATGGCTACACCTTC.

This rearrangement joins TRBV19 to TRBJ1-1; TRBD1 aligns across 9 bases. J gave up 7 bases and V 4 bases, and 10 bases lay outside the gene matches. CDR1 is LNHDA, CDR2 SQIVND, per germline (reference sequence). The CDR3 loop spans 15 amino acids. The CDR3 DNA follows: TGTGCCAGTAGTACCCAAGGGACAGGGAGAGGTGAAGCTTTCTTT. This codes for CASSTQGTGRGEAFF.

This rearrangement joins TRBV7-9 to TRBJ1-3; no reliable D call. The germline CDR1 and CDR2 sequences are SEHNR and FQNEAQ (reference sequence). The germline V and J ends were trimmed by 5 bases and 6 bases, with 11 bases remaining between them. The CDR3 sequence is 13 residues long. CDR3 DNA: TGTGCCAGCAGCCCTGACAACCCAAACACCATATATTTT. It yields the protein CASSPDNPNTIYF.

The rearrangement links TRBV2 to TRBJ2-7; 12 nucleotides agree with TRBD2. With V trimmed by 2 bases and J by 0 bases, 5 bases remained unmatched. CDR1 SNHLY and CDR2 FYNNEI come from the germline V gene. The CDR3 has 17 amino acids. CDR3 residues: CASSEPTSGGHSYEQYF. Here the CDR3 DNA reads TGTGCCAGCAGTGAACCGACTAGCGGGGGCCACTCCTACGAGCAGTACTTC. The full variable domain, completed using reference TRBV2 and TRBJ2-7, is EPEVTQTPSHQVTQMGQEVILRCVPISNHLYFYWYRQILGQKVEFLVSFYNNEISEKSEIFDDQFSVERPDGSNFTLKIRSTKLEDSAMYFCASSEPTSGGHSYEQYFGPGTRLTVT.

The CDR3 sequence: CASSGRTGVAGYTF. For the CDR3, the DNA is TGTGCCAGCAGCGGAAGGACAGGGGTTGCTGGCTACACCTTC. The rearrangement links TRBV7-8 to TRBJ1-2, with TRBD1 matching 9 bases. Germline V gene lookup returns CDR1 SGHVS and CDR2 FQNEAQ. After removal of 5 bases from V and 7 bases from J, the junction contained 8 bases not matched to a gene. This CDR3 spans 14 amino acids.

CDR3 DNA: TGCGCCAGCAGCTGGGGGGGCCAGGGATCCTACGAGCAGTACTTC. Translation: CASSWGGQGSYEQYF. The chain carries TRBV5-1 and TRBJ2-7; D may be TRBD2 (7 bases). Deletions cut 3 bases from V and 1 base from J, with 14 bases between. The CDR3 has 15 amino acids. Germline assignment: CDR1 SGHRS and CDR2 YFSETQ.